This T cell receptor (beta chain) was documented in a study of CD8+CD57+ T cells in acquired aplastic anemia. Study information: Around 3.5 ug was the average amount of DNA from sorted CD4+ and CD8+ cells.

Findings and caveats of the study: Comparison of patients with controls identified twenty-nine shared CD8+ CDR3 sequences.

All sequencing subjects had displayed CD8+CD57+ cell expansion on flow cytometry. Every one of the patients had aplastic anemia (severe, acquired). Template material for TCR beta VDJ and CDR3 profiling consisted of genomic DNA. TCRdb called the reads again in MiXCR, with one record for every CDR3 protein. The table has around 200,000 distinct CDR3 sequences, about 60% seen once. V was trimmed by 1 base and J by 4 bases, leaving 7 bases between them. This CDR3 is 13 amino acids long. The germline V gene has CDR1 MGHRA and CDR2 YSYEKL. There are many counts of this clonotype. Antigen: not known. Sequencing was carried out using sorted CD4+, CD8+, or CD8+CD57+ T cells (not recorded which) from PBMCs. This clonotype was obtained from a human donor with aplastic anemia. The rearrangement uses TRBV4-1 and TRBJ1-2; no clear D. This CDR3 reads CASSQVEAYGYTF. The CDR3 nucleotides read TGCGCCAGCAGCCAAGTAGAGGCCTATGGCTACACCTTC.